The rows below give T cell receptor beta chains drawn from one sample of a study of blood T cell repertoires in COVID-19. Using immunoSEQ multiplex PCR, the repertoire was profiled, and TCRdb retains in-frame clones only, with some absent. The sample shows 300,000 to 500,000 clones, around 87% of them seen only once. Sample: PBMCs or T cells enriched from blood (not recorded which). The receptors originated from a woman aged 25 to 39 with acute COVID-19. Each CDR3 is given with its conserved first and last residue. D genes are given only for firm matches. Expanded clones get a size class; other rows say once, few or many, or leave the size out.

cdr3_aa,cdr3_nt,j_call,v_call,clone_size,d_call
CASSLVGGMNTEAFF,TGTGCCAGCAGCTTAGTTGGGGGGATGAACACTGAAGCTTTCTTT,TRBJ1-1,TRBV7-2,few,-
CASSFIPWAANTEAFF,TGCGCCAGCAGCTTTATCCCATGGGCAGCGAACACTGAAGCTTTCTTT,TRBJ1-1,TRBV5-1,-,-
CASSPQTGGGGNTIYF,TGTGCCAGCTCACCCCAGACAGGGGGTGGTGGAAACACCATATATTTT,TRBJ1-3,TRBV18,-,TRBD1
CASSLQGPQIYTF,TGTGCCAGCAGTTTACAGGGGCCCCAGATCTACACCTTC,TRBJ1-2,TRBV28,-,-
CASSPLPSAGMEKLFF,TGTGCCAGCAGCCCCTTACCCTCGGCAGGGATGGAAAAACTGTTTTTT,TRBJ1-4,TRBV7-9,-,-
CASSLGGLGNTIYF,TGTGCCAGCAGCTTGGGGGGGCTTGGAAACACCATATATTTT,TRBJ1-3,TRBV5-6,-,-
CATSSRTGGKTDTQYF,TGTGCCACCAGCAGTAGGACAGGGGGCAAAACAGATACGCAGTATTTT,TRBJ2-3,TRBV15,-,TRBD1
CASSASPREF,TGTGCCAGCAGTGCCTCCCCCCGGGAATTC,TRBJ1-2,TRBV25-1,-,-
CAWSVLDREYEQYF,TGTGCCTGGAGTGTACTTGACAGGGAGTACGAGCAGTACTTC,TRBJ2-7,TRBV30,-,TRBD1
CASSAGQVGHGYTF,TGTGCCAGCAGCGCCGGACAGGTCGGTCATGGCTACACCTTC,TRBJ1-2,TRBV6-4,-,TRBD1
CASSFGLTYEQYF,TGCGCCAGCAGCTTCGGTCTTACCTACGAGCAGTACTTC,TRBJ2-7,TRBV5-1,-,-
CASSQTVGQGETEAFF,TGTGCCAGCAGCCAAACGGTAGGACAGGGAGAAACTGAAGCTTTCTTT,TRBJ1-1,TRBV7-2,-,TRBD1
CASTSPGQGNSPLHF,TGTGCCAGCACCTCACCGGGACAGGGGAATTCACCCCTCCACTTT,TRBJ1-6,TRBV6-5,-,TRBD1
CATSDSRSSYNEQFF,TGTGCCACCAGTGATTCAAGGAGCTCCTACAATGAGCAGTTCTTC,TRBJ2-1,TRBV24-1,-,-
CASSFRVEYEQYF,TGTGCCAGCAGTTTCAGGGTAGAGTACGAGCAGTACTTC,TRBJ2-7,TRBV6-5,-,-
CASSFLGQDYGYTF,TGCGCCAGCAGCTTCCTAGGACAGGACTATGGCTACACCTTC,TRBJ1-2,TRBV5-1,-,TRBD1
CAWSRLGLNEQFF,TGTGCCTGGAGTCGACTAGGTTTAAATGAGCAGTTCTTC,TRBJ2-1,TRBV30,once,-
CASSVGGATNEKLFF,TGTGCCAGCAGTGTAGGGGGTGCAACTAATGAAAAACTGTTTTTT,TRBJ1-4,TRBV2,-,-
CASSPGLRNTEAFF,TGTGCCAGCAGCCCGGGACTTCGGAACACTGAAGCTTTCTTT,TRBJ1-1,TRBV5-4,-,-
CASSETGTGSGQYF,TGCGCCAGCAGCGAAACCGGGACAGGTTCCGGGCAGTACTTC,TRBJ2-7,TRBV5-1,-,TRBD1
CASSPKGQRETQYF,TGTGCCAGCTCACCAAAGGGACAGCGGGAGACCCAGTACTTC,TRBJ2-5,TRBV18,-,TRBD1
CASSLLPGSNSPLHF,TGTGCCAGCAGCTTACTTCCGGGGAGTAATTCACCCCTCCACTTT,TRBJ1-6,TRBV7-3,-,-
CASSEVGDSGNTIYF,TGTGCCAGCAGTGAGGTCGGGGATTCTGGAAACACCATATATTTT,TRBJ1-3,TRBV2,once,-
CASRPDSFPYEQYF,TGTGCCAGCAGACCAGACAGCTTCCCCTACGAGCAGTACTTC,TRBJ2-7,TRBV6-5,-,-
CASSRGGGRDQPQHF,TGTGCCAGCTCCCGGGGCGGGGGGCGCGATCAGCCCCAGCATTTT,TRBJ1-5,TRBV6-5,-,-
CASKTGPMNTEAFF,TGTGCCAGCAAGACAGGCCCGATGAACACTGAAGCTTTCTTT,TRBJ1-1,TRBV6-4,-,-
CASSQDIQVYGYTF,TGCGCCAGCAGCCAAGATATCCAGGTCTATGGCTACACCTTC,TRBJ1-2,TRBV4-3,-,-
CASRQTGNTEAFF,TGTGCCAGCAGGCAGACAGGGAACACTGAAGCTTTCTTT,TRBJ1-1,TRBV2,-,-
CASSPRQGDPEAFF,TGTGCCAGCAGCCCCCGACAGGGGGACCCTGAAGCTTTCTTT,TRBJ1-1,TRBV13,-,TRBD1
CASSVGGAGNTIYF,TGCGCCAGTTCCGTGGGGGGAGCCGGAAACACCATATATTTT,TRBJ1-3,TRBV10-2,-,-
CAILLLSTGAGYGYTF,TGCGCCATTCTCCTGCTATCTACAGGGGCCGGCTATGGCTACACCTTC,TRBJ1-2,TRBV10-2,-,TRBD1
CATSRDYIEQFF,TGTGCCACCAGCAGAGATTATATTGAGCAGTTCTTC,TRBJ2-1,TRBV15,once,-
CAISRTGDSGNTIYF,TGTGCCATCAGTCGTACAGGGGACTCTGGAAACACCATATATTTT,TRBJ1-3,TRBV10-3,once,TRBD1